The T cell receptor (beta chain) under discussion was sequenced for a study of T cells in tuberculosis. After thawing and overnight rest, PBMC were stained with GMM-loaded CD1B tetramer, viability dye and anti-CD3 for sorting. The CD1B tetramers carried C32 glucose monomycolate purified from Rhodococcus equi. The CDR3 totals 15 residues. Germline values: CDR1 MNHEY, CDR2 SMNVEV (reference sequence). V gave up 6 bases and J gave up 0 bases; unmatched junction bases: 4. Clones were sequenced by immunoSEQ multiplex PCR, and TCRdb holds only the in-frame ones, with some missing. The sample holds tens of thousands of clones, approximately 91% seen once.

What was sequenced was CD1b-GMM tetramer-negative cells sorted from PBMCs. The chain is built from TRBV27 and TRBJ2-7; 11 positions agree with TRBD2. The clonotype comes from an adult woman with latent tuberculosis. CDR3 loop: CASSPGLAGSYEQYF. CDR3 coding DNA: TGTGCCAGCAGCCCAGGACTAGCGGGCTCCTACGAGCAGTACTTC.